The clone carrying this T cell receptor beta chain was found once. As originally analysed: By means of reference gene primer amplification, nucleated cell counts were estimated. Only in-frame clones appear in the TCRdb table, and some are missing; sequencing was by immunoSEQ multiplex PCR. V, J and clone size are taken as reported in that table, and D and trimming were inferred from the DNA itself. The data show about 180,000 clones, about 83% seen once. This entry comes from a study of blood T cell repertoires in COVID-19. As for the study in general: Samples representing acute and convalescent COVID-19 were sourced from the United States, Italy and Spain. T cells, B-cell-depleted T cells, or PBMCs supplied cDNA or gDNA.

Germline V lookup: CDR1 LNHNV, CDR2 YYDKDF (reference sequence). V shed 0 bases, J shed 5 bases, and the junction held 6 bases outside the gene matches. This CDR3 is 15 amino acids long. Seattle researchers signed up patients amid active infection and tracked them longitudinally. This chain uses TRBV15 with TRBJ2-7; 8 bases are shared with TRBD1. This TCR was sampled from a person aged 70 to 79 with COVID-19, enrolled during active disease. The material sequenced was peripheral blood. The CDR3 here is CATSRDNPGGNEQYF. The CDR3 DNA reads as TGTGCCACCAGCAGAGATAATCCAGGGGGCAACGAGCAGTACTTC.